These 29 T cell receptor beta chains originate from one sample sequenced in a study of blood T cell repertoires in COVID-19. Data came from immunoSEQ multiplex PCR; TCRdb stores just in-frame clones and leaves some out. The profile shows 390,000 or so clones, 80% to 85% of them singletons. Sequenced input: PBMCs or T cells enriched from blood (not recorded which). The receptor set was obtained from a woman between 50 and 59 years old who had recovered from COVID-19.

V is TRBV19 and J is TRBJ2-3; TRBD2 might be the D (6 bases). Trimming cost V 3 bases and J 5 bases, with 12 bases left between them. The CDR3 runs to 14 residues. In germline, CDR1 is LNHDA, CDR2 SQIVND (reference sequence). In DNA, the CDR3 is TGTGCCAGTAGTATGAGGGCGGGACGAGATACGCAGTATTTT. It codes for CASSMRAGRDTQYF.

This clone was recorded only once. This chain links TRBV3-1 (or the pseudogene TRBV3-2) with TRBJ2-1; TRBD2 is a possible D gene (6 bases). The CDR3 is 15 residues long. Trimming took 4 bases from V and 3 from J, leaving 13 bases between them. Germline CDR1 LGHDT, CDR2 YNNKEL (reference sequence). CDR3 in amino acids: CASSPTGGDYNEQFF. CDR3 nucleotide sequence: TGTGCCAGCAGCCCTACTGGCGGGGACTACAATGAGCAGTTCTTC.

This chain links TRBV30 with TRBJ2-7; 9 positions match TRBD1. V trimming: 5 bases; J trimming: 7 bases; junction bases outside the gene matches: 12. This CDR3 is built from 14 residues. Germline V lookup: CDR1 GTSNPN, CDR2 SVGIG (reference sequence). The CDR3 loop reads CAWQGWDRVQEQYF. CDR3 nucleotides: TGTGCCTGGCAGGGCTGGGACAGGGTTCAAGAGCAGTACTTC.

The V and J genes are TRBV27 and TRBJ2-1, with 7 bases identical to TRBD2. With 6 bases clipped from V and 4 bases from J, the junction kept 6 bases outside the gene matches. The V gene's germline CDR1 is MNHEY and CDR2 SMNVEV (reference sequence). The CDR3 contains 14 residues. The CDR3 is CASRRASGYNEQFF. The DNA of the CDR3 is TGTGCCAGCAGGCGGGCTAGCGGATACAATGAGCAGTTCTTC.

The V call is TRBV19, the J call TRBJ2-3; no clear D gene. V lost 5 bases to trimming and J lost 6 bases, with 9 bases between them. The CDR3 sequence is 12 residues long. CDR1 and CDR2 from the germline V gene are LNHDA and SQIVND (reference sequence). The CDR3 DNA sequence: TGTGCCAGTAGTCATACCGGGGATACGCAGTATTTT. Its protein is CASSHTGDTQYF.

This chain links TRBV19 with TRBJ2-2; 9 nucleotides match TRBD1. Losses at the gene ends were 1 base for V and 6 bases for J; bases not matched to a gene: 3. The germline V gene has CDR1 LNHDA and CDR2 SQIVND (reference sequence). This CDR3 region has 15 residues. CDR3: CASSIGQGVSGELFF. The CDR3, as DNA: TGTGCCAGTAGTATAGGACAGGGGGTATCCGGGGAGCTGTTTTTT.

The chain has TRBV4-3 and TRBJ1-4; 7 bases line up with TRBD1. J gave up 7 bases and V 4 bases, and 9 bases lay outside the gene matches. This CDR3 has 15 residues. Germline loops: CDR1 LGHNA, CDR2 YSLEER. The CDR3 DNA follows: TGCGCCAGCAGCCCCGGACAGGTTTCTTTTGAAAAACTGTTTTTT. The encoded protein is CASSPGQVSFEKLFF.

CDR3 protein: CASSLEEVTLGFEQYF. The CDR3 DNA sequence: TGTGCCAGCAGCTTAGAGGAGGTCACCCTGGGGTTCGAGCAGTACTTC. The chain couples TRBV7-8 to TRBJ2-7, with D possibly matching TRBD2 (5 bases). CDR1 and CDR2 (germline): SGHVS, FQNEAQ. The CDR3 extends over 16 amino acids. Trimming took off 1 base at V and 6 bases at J, with 19 bases between the two ends.

This clone was seen a few times. The genes are TRBV7-7 and TRBJ1-3, with D possibly matching TRBD1 (5 bases). Germline V lookup: CDR1 SSHAT, CDR2 FNYEAQ (reference sequence). The CDR3 contains 14 residues. V lost 3 bases, J lost 7 bases, and 13 bases lay in between. This chain's CDR3 is CASSLEWGDNTIYF. The DNA for the CDR3 is TGTGCCAGCAGCTTGGAGTGGGGGGATAACACCATATATTTT.

The gene calls are TRBV20-1 and TRBJ1-2; D unclear. Trimming pared 6 bases from V and 8 bases from J, leaving 13 bases between. This CDR3 spans 11 amino acids. Germline V lookup: CDR1 DFQATT, CDR2 SNEGSKA (reference sequence). The CDR3 loop is CSASGVRGYTF. The CDR3 DNA reads TGCAGTGCGAGCGGGGTGCGCGGCTACACCTTC.

The rearrangement uses TRBV6-2 or TRBV6-3 and TRBJ2-7; D is possibly TRBD1 (6 bases). Trimming removed 1 base from V and 2 bases from J, with 18 bases in between. This CDR3 region has 17 residues. Germline lookup yields CDR1 MNHEY and CDR2 SVGEGT. CDR3 sequence: CASSYFSKTGPTYEQYF. DNA for the CDR3: TGTGCCAGCAGTTACTTTTCAAAGACAGGTCCAACCTACGAGCAGTACTTC.

The chain employs TRBV18 and TRBJ1-4, with 7 bases fitting TRBD1. CDR3 length equals 14 residues. V was pared by 6 bases and J by 8 bases, with 9 bases of the junction left unmatched. Per the germline V gene, CDR1 is KGHSH and CDR2 is LQKENI. This chain's CDR3 is CASSPTTGKEKLFF. The DNA for the CDR3 is TGTGCCAGCTCCCCAACGACAGGGAAGGAAAAACTGTTTTTT.

This clone was detected only a few times. The chain employs TRBV6-2 or TRBV6-3 and TRBJ2-6; D perhaps matches TRBD1 (6 bases). The CDR3 extends over 17 amino acids. Trimming removed 6 bases at V and 0 bases at J, with 15 bases between. Germline CDR1 reads MNHEY; CDR2 reads SVGEGT. CDR3 residues: CASSLQGFVSGANVLTF. The CDR3 coding sequence is TGTGCCAGCAGCCTACAGGGTTTCGTCTCTGGGGCCAACGTCCTGACTTTC.

V is TRBV7-2 and J is TRBJ1-5; 8 bases line up with TRBD1. After removal of 4 bases from V and 6 bases from J, the junction contained 5 bases not matched to a gene. CDR1 SGHTA and CDR2 FQGNSA come from the germline V gene. This CDR3 comprises 14 residues. The CDR3 here is CASSSTGVGQPQHF. The CDR3 bases are TGTGCCAGCAGCTCGACAGGGGTCGGTCAGCCCCAGCATTTT.

The chain is built from TRBV29-1 and TRBJ1-1, with TRBD1 matching over 8 bases. After removal of 3 bases from V and 0 bases from J, the junction contained 12 bases not matched to a gene. The CDR3 runs to 17 residues. In germline, CDR1 is SQVTM, CDR2 ANQGSEA. CDR3 DNA sequence: TGCAGCGTTGAGAGGGACACAGGGGGTTACATGAACACTGAAGCTTTCTTT. Its protein is CSVERDTGGYMNTEAFF.

This chain joins TRBV6-5 and TRBJ1-6; tentatively, D is TRBD1 (6 bases). This CDR3 is 14 amino acids long. The germline V and J ends were trimmed by 5 bases and 8 bases, with 13 bases remaining between them. CDR1 and CDR2 (germline): MNHEY, SVGAGI. The CDR3 nucleotides read TGTGCCAGCAGTCCCACAGGGATGTATTCACCCCTCCACTTT. Translation gives CASSPTGMYSPLHF.

This clone was seen a few times. V usage is TRBV6-5 and J usage is TRBJ1-2; 7 bases match TRBD1. CDR3 size: 13 residues. Germline V lookup: CDR1 MNHEY, CDR2 SVGAGI. Germline trimming cut 7 bases from V and 5 bases from J; bases unmatched to any gene: 7. CDR3 coding DNA: TGTGCCAGCAACAGGGACAGTTTTTATGGCTACACCTTC. This translates into CASNRDSFYGYTF.

V usage is TRBV5-8 and J usage is TRBJ2-1; 7 nucleotides line up with TRBD2. V lost 2 bases and J lost 8; bases outside the gene matches: 19. There are 18 residues in the CDR3. Germline CDR1 and CDR2: SGHTS and YDEGEE. The CDR3 coding sequence is TGTGCCAGCAGCTTTCGCGCGGGAGCTACCTACGGTCGCTATGAGCAGTTCTTC. Its protein is CASSFRAGATYGRYEQFF.

This chain links TRBV7-9 with TRBJ2-1, with TRBD1 identical over 8 bases. Germline loops: CDR1 SEHNR, CDR2 FQNEAQ (reference sequence). J gave up 6 bases and V 2 bases, and 15 bases lay outside the gene matches. CDR3 length: 18 amino acids. The CDR3 loop is CASSLRGQVDGSGNEQFF. In DNA form, the CDR3 reads TGTGCCAGCAGCTTAAGGGGACAGGTAGACGGTAGCGGCAATGAGCAGTTCTTC.

V gene TRBV7-9 combines with J gene TRBJ1-5; tentatively, D is TRBD1 (5 bases). The germline gives CDR1 SEHNR, CDR2 FQNEAQ (reference sequence). V gave up 2 bases and J gave up 7 bases, with 9 bases separating them. The CDR3 totals 13 residues. As DNA, the CDR3 is TGTGCCAGCAGCTTACAGGGTAGGCAGCCCCAGCATTTT. Protein product: CASSLQGRQPQHF.

V and J are TRBV5-5 and TRBJ2-7; D might be TRBD1 (6 bases). Germline CDR1 SGHKS, CDR2 YYEKEE (reference sequence). V shed 2 bases and J shed 2 bases, with 14 bases lying between them. The CDR3 is made up of 15 amino acids. As DNA, the CDR3 is TGTGCCAGCAGCTTTAGGGCAGGGGAAACCTACGAGCAGTACTTC. It yields the protein CASSFRAGETYEQYF. Full variable domain (missing parts from reference TRBV5-5 and TRBJ2-7): DAGVTQSPTHLIKTRGQQVTLRCSPISGHKSVSWYQQVLGQGPQFIFQYYEKEERGRGNFPDRFSARQFPNYSSELNVNALLLGDSALYLCASSFRAGETYEQYFGPGTRLTVT.

The gene calls are TRBV19 and TRBJ1-1; 8 bases fit TRBD1. With 10 bases clipped from V and 7 bases from J, the junction kept 11 bases outside the gene matches. The CDR3 is made up of 13 amino acids. Germline loops: CDR1 LNHDA, CDR2 SQIVND (reference sequence). CDR3 in DNA: TGTGCCACCGACCGCGAAGACAGGGGTGAAGCTTTCTTT. Translation gives CATDREDRGEAFF.

V usage is TRBV28 and J usage is TRBJ1-2, with D unclear. The CDR3 consists of 16 residues. Germline CDR1 is MDHEN and CDR2 is SYDVKM. The V and J ends lost 5 bases and 4 bases respectively, with 20 bases between them. The CDR3 protein is CASSPSPASRGYGYTF. Written as DNA, the CDR3 is TGTGCCAGCAGTCCATCCCCGGCGTCACGGGGCTATGGCTACACCTTC.

This chain connects TRBV7-9 to TRBJ2-7; D might be TRBD2 (6 bases). The V gene's germline CDR1 is SEHNR and CDR2 FQNEAQ (reference sequence). The CDR3 extends over 16 amino acids. Trimming removed 4 bases at V and 0 bases at J, with 16 bases between. CDR3 in DNA: TGTGCCAGCAGCTCGGGGGACCTATACGGCTCCTACGAGCAGTACTTC. Protein product: CASSSGDLYGSYEQYF.

The V and J genes are TRBV5-6 and TRBJ2-5; TRBD1 agrees at 7 bases. CDR3 length: 14 amino acids. Germline values: CDR1 SGHDT, CDR2 YYEEEE. The trim removed 3 bases at V and 1 base at J, leaving 3 bases unmatched. CDR3 nucleotide sequence: TGTGCCAGCAGCTCGGGACAGTTCCAAGAGACCCAGTACTTC. Translating gives CASSSGQFQETQYF.

V gene TRBV7-9 combines with J gene TRBJ1-1; D remains ambiguous. This CDR3 comprises 14 residues. Germline V gives CDR1 SEHNR, CDR2 FQNEAQ (reference sequence). Between the trimmed V and J ends, which lost 4 bases and 7 bases, there was a span of 16 bases. CDR3: CASSSVLLAGEAFF. For the CDR3, the DNA is TGTGCCAGCAGCTCCGTCCTGTTAGCGGGTGAAGCTTTCTTT.

The chain couples TRBV3-1 (or the pseudogene TRBV3-2) to TRBJ1-1, with D perhaps matching TRBD1 (5 bases). Deletions cut 3 bases from V and 12 bases from J, with 20 bases between. The germline gives CDR1 LGHDT, CDR2 YNNKEL (reference sequence). The CDR3 length is 14 residues. CDR3 sequence reads: CASSHLRIGGPPFF. In nucleotides, the CDR3 is TGTGCCAGCAGCCATCTGAGGATCGGGGGTCCACCTTTCTTT.

This clone was seen a few times. Different DNA sequences within this sample yield the same CDR3. The V gene is TRBV3-1 (or the pseudogene TRBV3-2), the J gene TRBJ1-1; the D is unclear. From germline, CDR1 is LGHDT and CDR2 YNNKEL (reference sequence). This CDR3 has 14 residues. Trimming removed 4 bases from V and 1 base from J, with 10 bases in between. In DNA, the CDR3 is TGTGCCAGCAGCCGAGGTACTCCGAACACTGAAGCTTTCTTT. Protein sequence: CASSRGTPNTEAFF.

The chain links TRBV6-2 or TRBV6-3 to TRBJ1-5; D might be TRBD1 (6 bases). V lost 2 bases, J lost 9 bases, and 17 bases lay in between. Germline V gene lookup returns CDR1 MNHEY and CDR2 SVGEGT. This CDR3 region has 15 residues. The CDR3 nucleotides are TGTGCCAGCAGTTACGAGGACAGCCTCACGGCGCCCCAGCATTTT. It yields the protein CASSYEDSLTAPQHF.